The rows below give T cell receptor beta chains drawn from one sample of a study of control samples from healthy donors and cancer patients. Clones were read by immunoSEQ multiplex PCR, and TCRdb kept only the in-frame ones, dropping some. The repertoire has 150,000 or so clones, 88% of them found once; the top ten carry over 1.5%. Sequences were obtained from blood. The receptors shown here come from a man aged 18 to 30 in good health. The conserved cysteine and the conserved F or W are not part of the CDR3 here.

V gene	J gene	CDR3 protein
TRBV30	TRBJ2-3	AWSQKLRGQGPDTQY
TRBV5-4	TRBJ2-1	ASSRGTTQGNEQF
TRBV4-3	TRBJ1-1	ASSREGQGGVPNTEAF
TRBV4-2	TRBJ1-1	ASSQDGTGQGPRAF
TRBV6-5	TRBJ1-1	ASRGALNTEAF
TRBV24-1	TRBJ2-1	ATSVSQGANEQF
TRBV2	TRBJ2-1	ASSEGQGMHNEQF
TRBV1	TRBJ1-6	TSSQVPDSPSSYNSPLH
TRBV15	TRBJ1-4	ATSREVRAELF
TRBV28	TRBJ2-7	ASSGTGGYEQY
TRBV30	TRBJ2-6	AWNQGAGANVLT
TRBV7-9	TRBJ2-7	ASGTGGTASYEQY
TRBV15	TRBJ1-5	ATSRETGGEQPQH
TRBV19	TRBJ2-3	ASSPSDFGGDTQY
TRBV30	TRBJ1-1	AWRAGGWNTEAF
TRBV9	TRBJ2-1	ASSVGTSAENEQF
TRBV7-2	TRBJ2-2	ASSPLPGANTGELF
TRBV23-1	TRBJ1-3	ASSQNYGRPSSGNTIY
TRBV19	TRBJ2-7	ASSRDGAYEQY
TRBV7-2	TRBJ2-7	ASSLDTSSYEQY
TRBV6-5	TRBJ1-1	ASSYTDSANTEAF
TRBV5-1	TRBJ2-3	ASSHRTGDTQY
TRBV3-1/TRBV3-2	TRBJ2-1	ASSGRGPTNPYNEQF
TRBV20-1	TRBJ1-1	SARDTEAF
TRBV6-5	TRBJ2-1	ASSWGVAGEQF
TRBV2	TRBJ2-3	ASRGQGAGTQY
TRBV9	TRBJ2-3	ASSVEAGALRTDTQY
TRBV28	TRBJ1-2	ASRVQHLGGYT
TRBV7-8	TRBJ1-4	ASSLVETTNEKLF
TRBV5-4	TRBJ1-1	ASSLSGEATEAF
TRBV28	TRBJ2-6	ASSPQSGRYSGANVLT
TRBV7-9	TRBJ2-2	ASRQQGIGELF
TRBV23-1	TRBJ2-7	ASTPPYRGDEQY
TRBV28	TRBJ2-7	ASNGVPLSYEQY